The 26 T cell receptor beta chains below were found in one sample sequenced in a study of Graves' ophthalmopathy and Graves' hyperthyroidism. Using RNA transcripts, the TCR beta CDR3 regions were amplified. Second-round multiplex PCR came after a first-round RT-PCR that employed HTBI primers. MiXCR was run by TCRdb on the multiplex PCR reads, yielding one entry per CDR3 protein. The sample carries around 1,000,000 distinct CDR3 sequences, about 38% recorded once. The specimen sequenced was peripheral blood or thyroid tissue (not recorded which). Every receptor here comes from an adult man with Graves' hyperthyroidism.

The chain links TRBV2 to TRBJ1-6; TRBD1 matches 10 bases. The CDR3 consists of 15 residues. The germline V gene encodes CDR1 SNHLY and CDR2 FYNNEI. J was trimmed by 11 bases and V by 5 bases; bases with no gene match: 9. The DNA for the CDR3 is TGTGCCAGCAGTTCTATCCTCGGACAGGGGGCACCCCTCCACTTT. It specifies CASSSILGQGAPLHF.

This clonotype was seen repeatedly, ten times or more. CDR3 residues: CASSQRDRDVVYEQYF. The DNA of the CDR3 is TGCGCCAGCAGCCAACGGGACAGGGATGTAGTCTACGAGCAGTACTTC. The V and J genes are TRBV4-3 and TRBJ2-7; 9 bases align to TRBD1. V lost 2 bases and J lost 3; bases outside the gene matches: 8. Germline-derived CDR1 and CDR2 are LGHNA and YSLEER. This CDR3 contains 16 residues.

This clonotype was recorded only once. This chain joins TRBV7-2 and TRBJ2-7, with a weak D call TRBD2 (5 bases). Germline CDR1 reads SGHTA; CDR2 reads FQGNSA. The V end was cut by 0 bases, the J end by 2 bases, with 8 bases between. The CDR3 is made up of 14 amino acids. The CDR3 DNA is TGTGCCAGCAGCTTAGCGGTTAGCGCCTACGAGCAGTACTTC. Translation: CASSLAVSAYEQYF.

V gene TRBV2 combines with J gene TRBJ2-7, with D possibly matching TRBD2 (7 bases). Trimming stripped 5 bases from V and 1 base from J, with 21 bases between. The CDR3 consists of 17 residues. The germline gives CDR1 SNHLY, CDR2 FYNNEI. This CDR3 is CASSLRRGGRVSYEQYF. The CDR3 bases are TGTGCCAGCAGTTTAAGGAGGGGGGGTCGGGTGTCCTACGAGCAGTACTTC.

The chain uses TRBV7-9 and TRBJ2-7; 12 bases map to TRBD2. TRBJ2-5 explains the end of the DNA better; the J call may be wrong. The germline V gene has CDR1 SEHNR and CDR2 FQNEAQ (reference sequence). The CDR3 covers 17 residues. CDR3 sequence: CASSSRTSGIPGETQYF. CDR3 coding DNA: TGTGCCAGCAGCTCACGGACTAGCGGGATTCCGGGGGAGACCCAGTACTTC.

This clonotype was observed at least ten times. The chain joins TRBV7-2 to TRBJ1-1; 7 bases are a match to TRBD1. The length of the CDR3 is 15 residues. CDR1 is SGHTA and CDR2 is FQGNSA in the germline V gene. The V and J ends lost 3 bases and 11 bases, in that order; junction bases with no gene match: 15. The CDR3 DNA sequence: TGTGCCAGCAGCTTGACAGGGCTACCACCTAAGGTCGCTTTCTTT. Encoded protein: CASSLTGLPPKVAFF.

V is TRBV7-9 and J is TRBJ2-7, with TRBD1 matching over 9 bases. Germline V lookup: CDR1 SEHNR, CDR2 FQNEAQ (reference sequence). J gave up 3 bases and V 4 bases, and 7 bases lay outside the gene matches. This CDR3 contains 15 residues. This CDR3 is CASSWGGQGRYEQYF. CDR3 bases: TGTGCCAGCAGCTGGGGGGGACAGGGCCGCTACGAGCAGTACTTC.

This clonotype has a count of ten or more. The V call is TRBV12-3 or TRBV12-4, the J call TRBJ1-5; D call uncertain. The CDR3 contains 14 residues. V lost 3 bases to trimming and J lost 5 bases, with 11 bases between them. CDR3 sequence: CASSFSGVDQPQHF. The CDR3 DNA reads TGTGCCAGCAGTTTCTCCGGGGTCGATCAGCCCCAGCATTTT.

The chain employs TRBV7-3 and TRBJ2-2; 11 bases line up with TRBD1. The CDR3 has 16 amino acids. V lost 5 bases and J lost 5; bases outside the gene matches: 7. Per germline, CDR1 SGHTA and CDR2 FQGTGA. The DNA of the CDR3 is TGTGCCAGCAGCCCAGGAGGACAGGGGGCTACCGGGGAGCTGTTTTTT. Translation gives CASSPGGQGATGELFF.

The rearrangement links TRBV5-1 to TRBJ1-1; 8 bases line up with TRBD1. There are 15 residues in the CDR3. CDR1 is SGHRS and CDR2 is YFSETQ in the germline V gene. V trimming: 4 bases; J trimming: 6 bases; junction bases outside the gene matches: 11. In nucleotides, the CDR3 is TGCGCCAGCAGCGCTGGACAGGGACCCACTCCTGAAGCTTTCTTT. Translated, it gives CASSAGQGPTPEAFF.

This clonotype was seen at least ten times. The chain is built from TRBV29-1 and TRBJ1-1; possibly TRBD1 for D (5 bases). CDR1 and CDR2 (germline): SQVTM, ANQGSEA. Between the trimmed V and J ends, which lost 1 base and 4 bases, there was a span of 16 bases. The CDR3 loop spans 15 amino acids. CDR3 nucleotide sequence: TGCAGCGTTGAAGTACGGGGCCAGGGAGCCACTGAAGCTTTCTTT. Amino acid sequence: CSVEVRGQGATEAFF.

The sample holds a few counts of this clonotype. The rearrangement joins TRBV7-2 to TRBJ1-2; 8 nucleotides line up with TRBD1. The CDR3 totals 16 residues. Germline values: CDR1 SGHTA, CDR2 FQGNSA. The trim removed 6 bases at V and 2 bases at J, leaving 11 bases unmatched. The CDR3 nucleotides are TGTGCCAGCAGTTCAGGAGGACAGGGTCTCAACTATGGCTACACCTTC. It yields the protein CASSSGGQGLNYGYTF.

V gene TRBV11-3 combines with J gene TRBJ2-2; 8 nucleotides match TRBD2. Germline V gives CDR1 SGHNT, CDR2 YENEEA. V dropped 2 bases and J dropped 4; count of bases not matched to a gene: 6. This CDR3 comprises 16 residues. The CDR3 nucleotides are TGTGCCAGCAGCTTAATTGCGGGAGGTATCACCGGGGAGCTGTTTTTT. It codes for CASSLIAGGITGELFF.

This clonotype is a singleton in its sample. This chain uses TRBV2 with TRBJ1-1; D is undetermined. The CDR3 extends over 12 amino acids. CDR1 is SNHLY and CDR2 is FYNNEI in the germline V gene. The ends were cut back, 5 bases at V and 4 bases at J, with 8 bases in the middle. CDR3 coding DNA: TGTGCCAGCAGTTTTTCCAGCACTGAAGCTTTCTTT. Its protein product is CASSFSSTEAFF. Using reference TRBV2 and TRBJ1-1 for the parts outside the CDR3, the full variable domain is EPEVTQTPSHQVTQMGQEVILRCVPISNHLYFYWYRQILGQKVEFLVSFYNNEISEKSEIFDDQFSVERPDGSNFTLKIRSTKLEDSAMYFCASSFSSTEAFFGQGTRLTVV.

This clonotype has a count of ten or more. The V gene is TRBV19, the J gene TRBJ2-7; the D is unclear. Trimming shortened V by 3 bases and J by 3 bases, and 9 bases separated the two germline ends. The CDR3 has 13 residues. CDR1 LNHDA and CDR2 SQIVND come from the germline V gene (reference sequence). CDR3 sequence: CASSITSGYEQYF. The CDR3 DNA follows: TGTGCCAGTAGTATTACTTCGGGCTACGAGCAGTACTTC.

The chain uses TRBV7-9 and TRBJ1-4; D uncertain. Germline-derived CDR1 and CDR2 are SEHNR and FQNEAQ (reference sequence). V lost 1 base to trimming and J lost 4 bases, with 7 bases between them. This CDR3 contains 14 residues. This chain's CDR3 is CASSLEKRNEKLFF. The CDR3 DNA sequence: TGTGCCAGCAGCTTAGAAAAGCGTAATGAAAAACTGTTTTTT.

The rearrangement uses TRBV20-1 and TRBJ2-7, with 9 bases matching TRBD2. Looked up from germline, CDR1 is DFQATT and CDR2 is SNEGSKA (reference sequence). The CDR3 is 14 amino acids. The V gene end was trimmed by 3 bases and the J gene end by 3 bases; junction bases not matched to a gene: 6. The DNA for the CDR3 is TGCAGTGCTAGCGCCCTAGCGGGAATCTACGAGCAGTACTTC. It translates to CSASALAGIYEQYF.

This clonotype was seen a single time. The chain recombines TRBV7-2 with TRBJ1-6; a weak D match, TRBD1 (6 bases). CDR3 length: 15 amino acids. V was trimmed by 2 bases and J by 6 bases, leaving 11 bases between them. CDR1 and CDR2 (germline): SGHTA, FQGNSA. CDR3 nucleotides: TGTGCCAGCAGCTTAACAGGGCCTGGTAATTCACCCCTCCACTTT. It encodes CASSLTGPGNSPLHF.

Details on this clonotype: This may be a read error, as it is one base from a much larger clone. CDR3: CASSQEVAGASYEQYF. As DNA, the CDR3 is TGTGCCAGCAGCCAAGAGGTAGCGGGCGCTTCCTACGAGCAGTACTTC. The rearrangement uses TRBV4-2 and TRBJ2-7, with 7 bases aligning to TRBD2. Germline CDR1 reads LGHNA; CDR2 reads YNFKEQ. V lost 0 bases, J lost 1 base, and 6 bases stayed unmatched. CDR3 size: 16 residues.

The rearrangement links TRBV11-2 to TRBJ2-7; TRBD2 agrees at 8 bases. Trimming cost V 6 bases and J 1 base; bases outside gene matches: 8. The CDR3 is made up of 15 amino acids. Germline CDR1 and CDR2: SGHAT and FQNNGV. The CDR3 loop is CASSSGGGGSYEQYF. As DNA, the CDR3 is TGTGCCAGCAGTTCAGGAGGCGGGGGGTCCTACGAGCAGTACTTC.

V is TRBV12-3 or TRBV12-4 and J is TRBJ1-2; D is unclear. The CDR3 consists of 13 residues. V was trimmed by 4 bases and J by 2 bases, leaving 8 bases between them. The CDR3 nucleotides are TGTGCCAGCAGTTCTAACGTAAACTATGGCTACACCTTC. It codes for CASSSNVNYGYTF.

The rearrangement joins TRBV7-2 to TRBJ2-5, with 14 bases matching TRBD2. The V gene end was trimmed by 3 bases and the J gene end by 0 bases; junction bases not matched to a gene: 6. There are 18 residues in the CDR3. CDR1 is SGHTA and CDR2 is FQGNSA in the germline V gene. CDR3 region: CASSFRTSGGMYQETQYF. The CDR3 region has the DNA TGTGCCAGCAGCTTTCGGACTAGCGGGGGGATGTACCAAGAGACCCAGTACTTC.

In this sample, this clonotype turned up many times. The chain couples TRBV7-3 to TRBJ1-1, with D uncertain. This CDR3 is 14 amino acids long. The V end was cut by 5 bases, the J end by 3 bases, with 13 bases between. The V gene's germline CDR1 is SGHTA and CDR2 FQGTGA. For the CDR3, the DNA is TGTGCCAGCAGCGCCGTTGGGATTGACACTGAAGCTTTCTTT. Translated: CASSAVGIDTEAFF.

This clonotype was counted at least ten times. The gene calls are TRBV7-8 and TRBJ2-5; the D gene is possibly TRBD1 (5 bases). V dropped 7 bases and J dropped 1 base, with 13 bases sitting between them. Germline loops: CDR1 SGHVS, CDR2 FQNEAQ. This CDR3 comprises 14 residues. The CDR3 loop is CASTTGRIQETQYF. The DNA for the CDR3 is TGTGCCAGCACCACAGGACGGATCCAAGAGACCCAGTACTTC.

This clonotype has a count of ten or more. The CDR3 reads CASSWLTGGGETQYF. DNA for the CDR3: TGTGCCAGCAGCTGGCTGACGGGAGGGGGCGAGACCCAGTACTTC. This chain connects TRBV7-8 to TRBJ2-5; a weak D match, TRBD2 (8 bases). V was shortened by 4 bases and J by 5 bases, with 17 bases between the two germline ends. The CDR3 contains 15 residues. CDR1 and CDR2 (germline): SGHVS, FQNEAQ. Looking up the rest from reference TRBV7-8 and TRBJ2-5 gives the full variable domain: GAGVSQSPRYKVAKRGQDVALRCDPISGHVSLFWYQQALGQGPEFLTYFQNEAQLDKSGLPSDRFFAERPEGSVSTLKIQRTQQEDSAVYLCASSWLTGGGETQYFGPGTRLLVL.

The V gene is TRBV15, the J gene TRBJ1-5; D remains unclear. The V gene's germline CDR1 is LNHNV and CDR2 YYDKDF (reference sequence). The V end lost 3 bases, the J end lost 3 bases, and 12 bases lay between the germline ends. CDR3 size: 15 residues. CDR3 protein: CATSSLVRFNQPQHF. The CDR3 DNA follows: TGTGCCACCAGCAGTTTGGTTCGCTTCAATCAGCCCCAGCATTTT.